The rows below give T cell receptor beta chains drawn from one sample of a study of CDR3 diversity in severe acne. Using its own MiXCR run on the PCR reads, TCRdb lists one record per CDR3 protein. Here the sample spans about 84,000 distinct CDR3 sequences, under 60% being singletons. Sequenced: blood. Every receptor here comes from a male donor in good health, without acne. The CDR3 runs from the conserved cysteine through the conserved F or W. Some rows have no size entry. The others give once, few or many, or a class for an expanded clone.

>NA|TRBV20-1|TRBJ1-5
CSARGGTGVNNQPQHF
>many|TRBV20-1|TRBJ2-3
CSARAGTVSTDTQYF
>many|TRBV25-1|TRBJ1-1
CASSGTDRATEAFF
>NA|TRBV7-3|TRBJ1-2
CASSLSDGYGYTF
>many|TRBV19|TRBJ1-1
CASSTTGFGDTEAFF
>NA|TRBV7-2|TRBJ2-2
CASSLVTSPNTGELFF
>NA|TRBV20-1|TRBJ2-7
CSARDLGGPDQPQQYF
>NA|TRBV20-1|TRBJ2-7
CSATWTGYYEQYF
>NA|TRBV5-1|TRBJ2-1
CASSLEQVARTDTQFF
>NA|TRBV5-1|TRBJ2-5
CASTTDQETRYF
>once|TRBV11-3|TRBJ2-1
CASSLSRGGVRNEQFF
>few|TRBV29-1|TRBJ1-2
CSSFSGQGANGYTF
>NA|TRBV11-2|TRBJ2-7
CASSPPGGRVEQYF
>many|TRBV25-1|TRBJ1-2
CASSLRTGEGYTF
>many|TRBV5-5|TRBJ2-7
CASSLSSGPFREQYF
>NA|TRBV24-1|TRBJ2-5
CATRPGTGGASQETQYF
>medium-sized|TRBV20-1|TRBJ1-2
CSALLTANYGYTF
>few|TRBV19|TRBJ2-3
CASSVLAGVGDTQYF
>NA|TRBV24-1|TRBJ2-7
CATIQTGAHEQYF
>many|TRBV25-1|TRBJ2-7
CASSEGPLRDSRSREQYF
>many|TRBV19|TRBJ1-2
CASSMINYGYTF
>NA|TRBV19|TRBJ2-7
CARGGQGTYEQYF
>NA|TRBV15|TRBJ1-4
CATSRGSGGKLFF
>NA|TRBV7-3|TRBJ2-5
CASSPDRDRGRETQYF
>NA|TRBV2|TRBJ1-1
CASKGQVFSEAFF